This TCR beta chain derives from a study of blood T cell repertoires in COVID-19. Whole-study context: COVID-19 samples, acute and convalescent, were from the United States, Italy and Spain. Sources were T cells, B-cell-depleted T cells, or PBMCs; the material itself was cDNA or gDNA.

The V gene end was trimmed by 4 bases and the J gene end by 3 bases; junction bases not matched to a gene: 5. The length of the CDR3 is 14 residues. The germline CDR1 and CDR2 sequences are SEHNR and FQNEAQ (reference sequence). Per the authors' pipeline: Reference gene primer amplification gave estimated nucleated cell counts. Here immunoSEQ multiplex PCR was the method, and the copy in TCRdb shows in-frame clones only, minus some. That table gives V, J and clone size, and the DNA gave D and trimming. The table has 85,000 to 95,000 clones, about 86% seen once. This chain links TRBV7-9 with TRBJ2-7, with 8 bases matching TRBD1. Sequenced input: peripheral blood. The sequence was collected from a woman of 80 years or more with acute or convalescent COVID-19. The CDR3 DNA sequence: TGTGCCAGCAGCTGGACAGGGACAGGCTACGAGCAGTACTTC. Translation gives CASSWTGTGYEQYF.